A selection of T cell receptor beta chains follows, all from one sample in a study of cytomegalovirus exposure and HLA in healthy donors. Profiled with immunoSEQ multiplex PCR; TCRdb holds only in-frame clones, not every one. This table has around 300,000 clones, more than 55% appearing once. Material: PBMCs. The receptor set was obtained from a female donor in good health and CMV-seronegative. Each CDR3 is given with its conserved first and last residue. D genes are given only for firm matches. Clone size is stated in some rows and not others, as once, few, many or a class when expanded.

clone_size j_call v_call d_call cdr3_aa cdr3_nt
- TRBJ2-5 TRBV19 - CASSTVYQETQYF TGTGCCAGTAGTACCGTGTACCAAGAGACCCAGTACTTC
- TRBJ2-2 TRBV5-1 - CASSPLGGWDTGELFF TGCGCCAGCAGCCCCCTCGGCGGGTGGGACACCGGGGAGCTGTTTTTT
- TRBJ2-1 TRBV10-2 - CASRRTEAYNEQFF TGCGCCAGCAGGAGGACAGAGGCCTACAATGAGCAGTTCTTC
- TRBJ2-3 TRBV6-6 TRBD2 CASSYGAGGSYTQYF TGTGCCAGCAGTTACGGCGCGGGGGGGAGCTATACGCAGTATTTT
few TRBJ2-1 TRBV7-9 - CASSPRVAPLDEQFF TGTGCCAGCAGCCCCCGTGTAGCGCCTTTAGATGAGCAGTTCTTC
- TRBJ1-1 TRBV5-4 - CASSSGPGGTEAFF TGTGCCAGCAGCTCCGGTCCCGGGGGGACTGAAGCTTTCTTT
- TRBJ2-1 TRBV9 TRBD2 CASSASGRVGDEQFF TGTGCCAGCAGCGCCAGCGGGAGGGTGGGCGATGAGCAGTTCTTC
- TRBJ2-5 TRBV5-4 - CASSLEQFQETQYF TGTGCCAGCAGCCTGGAACAGTTCCAAGAGACCCAGTACTTC
- TRBJ2-1 TRBV5-1 TRBD2 CASSLVTYGGTYNEQFF TGCGCCAGCAGCTTGGTGACATACGGGGGGACCTACAATGAGCAGTTCTTC
once TRBJ1-4 TRBV5-1 - CASSLAGFWSTGEKLFF TGCGCCAGCAGCTTGGCTGGATTTTGGTCAACAGGGGAAAAACTGTTTTTT
- TRBJ2-4 TRBV7-8 - CASSPLATGLVTADIQYF TGTGCCAGCAGCCCACTCGCCACAGGGTTGGTGACAGCCGACATTCAGTACTTC
- TRBJ2-5 TRBV30 - CAGESQETQYF TGTGCCGGAGAGAGTCAAGAGACCCAGTACTTC
- TRBJ2-7 TRBV27 TRBD2 CASSLSGLGAGLGFFYEQYF TGTGCCAGCAGTTTATCCGGACTGGGAGCGGGATTAGGTTTTTTCTACGAGCAGTACTTC
- TRBJ1-4 TRBV27 - CASSSGQNNEKLFF TGTGCCAGCAGTTCAGGACAGAATAATGAAAAACTGTTTTTT
- TRBJ1-6 TRBV5-1 TRBD1 CASSPDRGDSPLHF TGCGCCAGCAGCCCGGACAGGGGGGATTCACCCCTCCACTTT
- TRBJ1-6 TRBV5-1 - CASSLLAGDNSPLHF TGCGCCAGCAGCTTGTTAGCAGGGGATAATTCACCCCTCCACTTT
- TRBJ2-5 TRBV15 TRBD2 CATSRGSLSGGETQYF TGTGCCACCAGCAGGGGAAGTTTGTCGGGAGGAGAGACCCAGTACTTC
- TRBJ2-7 TRBV5-1 TRBD1 CASSLEGQGYEQYF TGCGCCAGCAGCTTGGAGGGACAGGGCTACGAGCAGTACTTC
- TRBJ2-7 TRBV6-1 - CASSEGEAYEQYF TGTGCCAGCAGTGAAGGGGAGGCCTACGAGCAGTACTTC
- TRBJ2-5 TRBV7-9 - CASSSRGETQYF TGTGCCAGCAGTTCCAGGGGAGAGACCCAGTACTTC
- TRBJ2-7 TRBV7-9 TRBD2 CSSSLVSGRGNEQYF TGTTCCAGCAGCTTAGTGAGCGGGAGGGGGAACGAGCAGTACTTC
- TRBJ1-5 TRBV4-2 TRBD1 CASSQGTGTGINQPQHF TGTGCCAGCAGCCAAGGCACCGGGACAGGGATAAATCAGCCCCAGCATTTT
once TRBJ2-3 TRBV5-1 TRBD1 CASSLPLGQGTDTQYF TGCGCCAGCAGCTTACCCCTCGGACAGGGAACAGATACGCAGTATTTT
- TRBJ1-1 TRBV28 - CASTRDIEAFF TGTGCCAGCACACGGGACATAGAAGCTTTCTTT
- TRBJ1-1 TRBV6-6 - CASSLTEINTEAFF TGTGCCAGCAGTTTGACAGAGATCAACACTGAAGCTTTCTTT
- TRBJ2-7 TRBV7-8 TRBD1 CASSPGQVGHEQYF TGTGCCAGCAGCCCGGGACAGGTCGGGCACGAGCAGTACTTC
- TRBJ2-1 TRBV6-4 TRBD2 CASSDSGSGPYNEQFF TGTGCCAGCAGTGACTCGGGTAGCGGGCCCTACAATGAGCAGTTCTTC